The source of this TCR beta chain is a study of T cell changes during pregnancy in multiple sclerosis. Trimming took off 5 bases at V and 5 bases at J, with 13 bases between the two ends. Germline CDR1 is SGHTA and CDR2 is FQGNSA. The CDR3 sequence is 14 residues long. Data came from immunoSEQ multiplex PCR; TCRdb stores just in-frame clones and leaves some out. The sample shows fewer than 65,000 clones, around 93% of them seen only once. Specimen: peripheral blood, collected in the second trimester of pregnancy. The source of this sequence is a female donor with multiple sclerosis, enrolled in a pregnancy study. This chain uses TRBV7-2 with TRBJ1-5; D ambiguous. The CDR3 is CASSPRTRDQPQHF. The CDR3 bases are TGTGCCAGCAGCCCTAGGACTCGAGATCAGCCCCAGCATTTT. Full variable domain (outside the CDR3, taken from reference TRBV7-2 and TRBJ1-5): GAGVSQSPSNKVTEKGKDVELRCDPISGHTALYWYRQSLGQGLEFLIYFQGNSAPDKSGLPSDRFSAERTGGSVSTLTIQRTQQEDSAVYLCASSPRTRDQPQHFGDGTRLSIL.